The rows below give T cell receptor beta chains drawn from one sample of a study of blood T cell repertoires in COVID-19. Sequencing was performed with immunoSEQ multiplex PCR; in TCRdb, only in-frame clones are kept and a portion is missing. The table has a few hundred thousand clones, approximately 86% seen once. Material: peripheral blood. Source of these receptors: a woman between 65 and 79 years old with COVID-19, enrolled during active disease. The CDR3 runs from the conserved cysteine through the conserved F or W. Fields, in order: V gene, D gene, J gene, clone size, CDR3 protein, CDR3 DNA. D genes are given only for firm matches. Expanded clones are given a class, and other clones once, few, many or no size at all.

TRBV24-1	TRBD2	TRBJ2-1	.	CATSDKGTSGGTYNEQFF	TGTGCCACCAGTGATAAAGGGACTAGCGGGGGTACCTACAATGAGCAGTTCTTC
TRBV5-6	TRBD1	TRBJ1-1	.	CASSLGQGGTEAFF	TGTGCCAGCAGCTTGGGACAGGGAGGAACTGAAGCTTTCTTT
TRBV21-1	.	TRBJ2-1	.	CASSARDNEQFF	TGTGCCAGCAGCGCCAGGGACAATGAGCAGTTCTTC
TRBV6-2/TRBV6-3	.	TRBJ1-5	.	CASSYSKLPGSNQPQHF	TGTGCCAGCAGTTACTCGAAATTGCCAGGGTCGAATCAGCCCCAGCATTTT
TRBV5-1	.	TRBJ1-1	.	CASSPSGGTNTEAFF	TGCGCCAGCAGCCCCTCCGGGGGGACGAACACTGAAGCTTTCTTT
TRBV24-1	.	TRBJ1-5	.	CATSDPGQYSNQPQHF	TGTGCCACCAGTGACCCCGGACAGTATAGCAATCAGCCCCAGCATTTT
TRBV2	TRBD1	TRBJ2-7	.	CASKGQGAEEQYF	TGTGCCAGCAAAGGACAGGGGGCTGAAGAGCAGTACTTC
TRBV6-5	TRBD1	TRBJ1-1	few	CASSPPTGDSEAFF	TGTGCCAGCAGCCCCCCGACAGGGGATTCTGAAGCTTTCTTT
TRBV10-2	TRBD1	TRBJ2-7	.	CASRDTQGREQYF	TGCGCCAGCAGGGACACACAGGGGCGGGAGCAGTACTTC
TRBV4-3	TRBD2	TRBJ2-2	.	CASSQDRWLAGDANTGELFF	TGCGCCAGCAGCCAAGATAGATGGCTAGCGGGGGATGCGAACACCGGGGAGCTGTTTTTT
TRBV18	.	TRBJ2-4	once	CASSPLAVAKNIQYF	TGTGCCAGCTCACCCTTAGCGGTAGCCAAAAACATTCAGTACTTC
TRBV7-9	TRBD1	TRBJ1-4	.	CASSPQGASEKLFF	TGTGCCAGCAGCCCCCAGGGGGCAAGTGAAAAACTGTTTTTT
TRBV5-6	TRBD1	TRBJ2-3	.	CASTHRTGGTDTQYF	TGTGCCAGCACGCACCGGACAGGGGGCACAGATACGCAGTATTTT
TRBV5-5	.	TRBJ1-2	.	CASSLGDVIYGYTF	TGTGCCAGCAGCTTAGGGGATGTAATCTATGGCTACACCTTC
TRBV5-1	.	TRBJ2-7	.	CASSLAGEGIHEQYF	TGCGCCAGCAGCTTGGCAGGTGAGGGAATCCACGAGCAGTACTTC
TRBV7-9	.	TRBJ2-1	.	CASSPAGPDEQFF	TGTGCCAGCAGCCCCGCGGGGCCGGACGAGCAGTTCTTC
TRBV5-6	.	TRBJ1-4	.	CASSLTGEKLFF	TGTGCCAGCAGCTTGACGGGTGAAAAACTGTTTTTT
TRBV24-1	TRBD1	TRBJ2-2	.	CATSVAGGGTGELFF	TGTGCCACCAGTGTGGCAGGGGGTGGCACCGGGGAGCTGTTTTTT
TRBV18	.	TRBJ1-2	.	CASSPPEFGQLIGYTF	TGTGCCAGCTCACCACCGGAATTCGGACAGTTAATTGGCTACACCTTC
TRBV3-1/TRBV3-2	.	TRBJ2-1	.	CASSQDGRGYNEQFF	TGTGCCAGCAGCCAAGACGGCAGGGGCTACAATGAGCAGTTCTTC